Included here is one TCR beta chain sequence, with context. Its antigen remains unidentified. The germline V gene encodes CDR1 MNHEY and CDR2 SVGAGI. This CDR3 has 14 residues. The ends lost 8 bases at V and 0 bases at J; junction bases unmatched: 6. The sample originates from a study of OX40 agonist ivuxolimab in advanced cancers. Study-wide background: Partial responses were achieved by three patients: one hepatocellular carcinoma, two cutaneous melanoma.

The table came from immunoSEQ multiplex PCR; TCRdb's copy has only in-frame clones and leaves some out. This table holds under 40,000 clones, about nine tenths found once. Study conclusions and caveats: The antigen specificity of the peripheral T cells (those that were expanded) was not determined. Relative to CD4+, CD8+ T cells held more expanded clones on average.

The chain is built from TRBV6-5 and TRBJ1-1, with 7 bases identical to TRBD1. The sequences come from CD4+ or CD8+ T cells sorted from blood, collected in a trial of the OX40 agonist ivuxolimab. The TCR was taken from an adult with an advanced solid tumor such as melanoma, head and neck, liver or kidney cancer. CDR3 sequence: CASGQGGLNTEAFF. The CDR3 nucleotides read TGTGCCAGCGGCCAGGGGGGCCTGAACACTGAAGCTTTCTTT.